The rows below give T cell receptor beta chains drawn from one sample of a study of CD4 T cells in relation to SARS-CoV-2 and coronaviruses. Their cognate antigens are unknown. Assay: immunoSEQ multiplex PCR; the TCRdb copy retains only in-frame clones and omits some. The sample has about 36,000 clones, around 77% seen once. Sequencing was done on a sample of memory CD4+ T cells from PBMCs, cultured in vitro. These receptors were obtained from an adult with COVID-19. CDR3s include the opening cysteine and the closing phenylalanine or tryptophan. A D gene is named only where the DNA matches it firmly. Clone size is shown for a subset of rows, as once, few, many or a class of expanded clone.

j_gene,v_gene,abundance,d_gene,CDR3nt,CDR3aa
TRBJ1-6,TRBV28,.,.,TGTGCCAGCAGTTTAGTGTTTCGCCGAGATTCACCCCTCCACTTT,CASSLVFRRDSPLHF
TRBJ2-1,TRBV18,.,TRBD1,TGTGCCAGCTCACCGGGACAGCAGAACAATGAGCAGTTCTTC,CASSPGQQNNEQFF
TRBJ2-1,TRBV2,.,TRBD2,TGTGCCAGCAATCCGACTAGCGGCTCCTACAATGAGCAGTTCTTC,CASNPTSGSYNEQFF
TRBJ1-2,TRBV5-1,few,.,TGCGCCAGCAGCTTGACCGAAGGAGGTCCGACCTATGGCTACACCTTC,CASSLTEGGPTYGYTF
TRBJ2-7,TRBV9,.,TRBD2,TGTGCCAGCAGCGTAGTCGCTAGCGGGTACGAGCAGTACTTC,CASSVVASGYEQYF
TRBJ2-4,TRBV7-9,.,.,TGTGCCAGCAGCTTAGGAGGGACCAAAAACATTCAGTACTTC,CASSLGGTKNIQYF
TRBJ2-1,TRBV9,.,.,TGTGCCAGCAGCGTAGATGGACCCCCTCTGATTTACAACAATGAGCAGTTCTTC,CASSVDGPPLIYNNEQFF
TRBJ2-7,TRBV11-2,.,.,TGTGCCAGCAGTACGCCGGCGGGCCGCTACGAGCAGTACTTC,CASSTPAGRYEQYF
TRBJ2-2,TRBV28,.,.,TGTGCCAGCAGTTCCAGGGGAGGGACCGGGGAGCTGTTTTTT,CASSSRGGTGELFF
TRBJ1-2,TRBV2,.,TRBD1,TGTGCCAGCAGCTTACAGGGGACCCTCGGTGGCTACACCTTC,CASSLQGTLGGYTF
TRBJ2-5,TRBV7-9,.,.,TGTGCCAGCAGCTTAGAGCCAGGATTAAGTGGAGGAGAGACCCAGTACTTC,CASSLEPGLSGGETQYF
TRBJ1-5,TRBV11-3,.,.,TGTGCCAGCAGCTTAGGGAACAGGGATAGCAATCAGCCCCAGCATTTT,CASSLGNRDSNQPQHF
TRBJ2-7,TRBV5-4,.,.,TGTGCCAGCAGCTTGCCAGTGGGCGAGCAGTACTTC,CASSLPVGEQYF
TRBJ2-5,TRBV18,.,.,TGTGCCAGCTCATCGGGACTTCAAGAGACCCAGTACTTC,CASSSGLQETQYF
TRBJ2-7,TRBV2,.,TRBD2,TGTGCCAGCAGTTTCGGACTAGCGGGAGGCTCCTACGAGCAGTACTTC,CASSFGLAGGSYEQYF
TRBJ2-6,TRBV13,.,.,TGTGCCAGCAGCTGGGCTGCTAGAGGGGCTGGGGCCAACGTCCTGACTTTC,CASSWAARGAGANVLTF
TRBJ2-2,TRBV6-2/TRBV6-3,few,TRBD2,TGTGCCAGCAGTCCGCAGGACGGGAGGGCCTCGGCCGGGGAGCTGTTTTTT,CASSPQDGRASAGELFF
TRBJ2-7,TRBV19,.,TRBD1,TGTGCCAGTAGTACCAGGACAGGGGGCTCCTACGAGCAGTACTTC,CASSTRTGGSYEQYF
TRBJ2-2,TRBV7-2,few,TRBD2,TGTGCCAGCAGCTACGGACTAGCGACCGGGGAGCTGTTTTTT,CASSYGLATGELFF
TRBJ2-1,TRBV7-2,.,.,TGTGCCAGCAGCTTAGTCTCAGGAGGGGGGGGCGTGCAGTTCTTC,CASSLVSGGGGVQFF
TRBJ2-1,TRBV28,once,.,TGTGCCAGCAGTGGGGACTGGCCGGATGAGCAGTTCTTC,CASSGDWPDEQFF
TRBJ2-1,TRBV5-1,few,.,TGCGCCACCCAGGGATTAGCGGCCCTGCGGGATGAGCAGTTCTTC,CATQGLAALRDEQFF
TRBJ2-7,TRBV18,.,TRBD2,TGTGCCAGCTCACCACGTTACAGCGGGAGTAGTTACGAGCAGTACTTC,CASSPRYSGSSYEQYF
TRBJ1-5,TRBV27,.,TRBD1,TGTGCCAGCAGTTTACAGGGGGTTAATCAGCCCCAGCATTTT,CASSLQGVNQPQHF
TRBJ1-5,TRBV19,.,TRBD1,TGTGCCAGTAGTATCGAAGGACAGGCAAATCAGCCCCAGCATTTT,CASSIEGQANQPQHF
TRBJ1-2,TRBV18,.,.,TGTGCCAGCTCACCACCGACAGCTTTAGGGCTTGGCTACACCTTC,CASSPPTALGLGYTF
TRBJ2-2,TRBV25-1,.,.,TGTGCCAGCATTCCCCTTCGGAGCGGAGACACCGGGGAGCTGTTTTTT,CASIPLRSGDTGELFF
TRBJ2-3,TRBV7-2,once,.,TGTGCCAGCAGCTCACTACCCGGGTCCAGCCGTACCACAGATACGCAGTATTTT,CASSSLPGSSRTTDTQYF
TRBJ1-2,TRBV5-4,.,TRBD1,TGTGCCAGCAGCGGAAAACAGGGGGCCAACTATGGCTACACCTTC,CASSGKQGANYGYTF
TRBJ2-5,TRBV28,.,.,TGTGCCAGCAGTTTATCCCGGGCTCAAGAGACCCAGTACTTC,CASSLSRAQETQYF
TRBJ2-1,TRBV3-1/TRBV3-2,.,.,TGTGCCAGCAGCCAAGTAAGAAATGAGCAGTTCTTC,CASSQVRNEQFF
TRBJ2-5,TRBV10-3,.,.,TGTGCCATCAGTGACAGACAAGAGACCCAGTACTTC,CAISDRQETQYF
TRBJ1-5,TRBV4-2,.,TRBD1,TGTGCCAGCAGCCAAGATTGGACAGGGAGCCAGCCCCAGCATTTT,CASSQDWTGSQPQHF
TRBJ2-3,TRBV27,.,TRBD2,TGTGCCAGCAGTCCCCGGACTAGCCCAGATACGCAGTATTTT,CASSPRTSPDTQYF
TRBJ1-2,TRBV28,once,.,TGTGTCAGCAGTTTTGGAGGGGATGGCTACACCTTC,CVSSFGGDGYTF
TRBJ2-1,TRBV7-3,.,TRBD2,TGTGCCAGCAGCTTAAATGCGGGGGTGGGGAATGAGCAGTTCTTC,CASSLNAGVGNEQFF
TRBJ2-1,TRBV20-1,.,.,TGCAGTGCTACGAGGACCAATGAGCAGTTCTTC,CSATRTNEQFF
TRBJ2-7,TRBV28,.,.,TGTGCCAGCAGTTCTCCCATTCAACAGGGATCATCTACCTACGAGCAGTACTTC,CASSSPIQQGSSTYEQYF
TRBJ1-1,TRBV4-1,once,.,TGCGCCAGCAGCCAAGATCCGCCCCAGGGAATTGCTGAAGCTTTCTTT,CASSQDPPQGIAEAFF
TRBJ1-1,TRBV2,.,.,TGTGCCAGCAGTGTTGCGACTGAAGCTTTCTTT,CASSVATEAFF
TRBJ1-2,TRBV5-4,few,.,TGTGCCAGCAGCCTGGGCGGTGAAGACACCTTC,CASSLGGEDTF
TRBJ2-2,TRBV7-8,medium-sized,TRBD1,TGTGCCAGCAGCTTAGCGCGACAGGGTCAAACCGGGGAGCTGTTTTTT,CASSLARQGQTGELFF
TRBJ2-2,TRBV3-1/TRBV3-2,once,TRBD2,TGTGCCAGCAGGACGGGACTAGCAGGCGGGGAGCTGTTTTTT,CASRTGLAGGELFF